This T cell receptor beta chain was documented in a study of shared clonotypes between healthy human individuals. The assay was immunoSEQ multiplex PCR, and TCRdb's table has in-frame clones only and misses some. The repertoire holds roughly 2,000,000 clones, with 93% as singletons. Trimming removed 3 bases at V and 0 bases at J, with 12 bases between. The CDR3 length is 15 residues. Germline CDR1 MDHEN, CDR2 SYDVKM. The naive CD8 fraction comprised CD45RO-negative cells positively selected for CCR7 and excluded terminally differentiated effector memory CD45RA+ cells. Study-wide findings and caveats: A generally larger estimated richness was seen in naive subsets than in memory subsets.

On this clone itself: Antigen: not known.

Sequenced: naive CD8+ T cells from PBMCs. J is TRBJ2-7 and V is TRBV28; D is ambiguous. The TCR comes from a young man in good health. Some clones in this sample may be carry-over from other donors' samples. CDR3 sequence (DNA): TGTGCCAGCAGTTTCCTTTTGGCGAGCTCCTACGAGCAGTACTTC. Protein sequence: CASSFLLASSYEQYF. Filled out from reference TRBV28 and TRBJ2-7, the complete variable domain reads DVKVTQSSRYLVKRTGEKVFLECVQDMDHENMFWYRQDPGLGLRLIYFSYDVKMKEKGDIPEGYSVSREKKERFSLILESASTNQTSMYLCASSFLLASSYEQYFGPGTRLTVT.